The following is a T cell receptor (beta chain) sequence with its context. The antigen remains unidentified. The sample comes from a study of cytomegalovirus exposure and HLA in healthy donors. Study observations and caveats: In an earlier analysis, productive rearrangement rates for most beta V segments clustered near 87% or 30%. The authors later found HLA-associated TCR beta chains more clonally expanded than equally common others. Later analysis placed DRB1 highest and HLA-C lowest in TCR association rates, which differed by HLA locus. Diagnosis of cytomegalovirus status made by the classifier reportedly showed high specificity and sensitivity.

Vbeta (60) and Jbeta (13) primers were used in the PCR. Generated by immunoSEQ multiplex PCR, the TCRdb table keeps only in-frame clones and is missing some. The sample lists about 160,000 clones; roughly 80% were seen once. The CDR3 has 14 amino acids. Germline V gene sequence: CDR1 MDHEN, CDR2 SYDVKM. V lost 7 bases to trimming and J lost 6 bases; unmatched junction nucleotides: 10. This TCR derives from a female donor in good health and CMV-seronegative. The material sequenced was PBMCs. The chain couples TRBV28 to TRBJ2-7; TRBD1 agrees at 9 bases. The CDR3 spells CASTLGTGRREQYF. DNA of the CDR3: TGTGCCAGCACCCTAGGGACAGGGCGTCGCGAGCAGTACTTC.